The 26 T cell receptor beta chains below come from one sample, sequenced in a study of cytomegalovirus exposure and HLA in healthy donors. PCR employed 60 Vbeta and 13 Jbeta primers. Sequencing used immunoSEQ multiplex PCR; TCRdb keeps in-frame clones, though not all of them. This table holds about 150,000 clones, nearly 85% found once. Sequencing used PBMCs. The source of these receptors is a male donor in good health and CMV-seronegative.

This sequence joins TRBV7-2 and TRBJ2-7; 12 bases are shared with TRBD2. Per germline, CDR1 SGHTA and CDR2 FQGNSA. The CDR3 runs to 16 residues. Trimming removed 0 bases from V and 4 bases from J; junction bases left unmatched: 4. In DNA, the CDR3 is TGTGCCAGCAGCTTAGCGCTAGCGGGAGGGAAATACGAGCAGTACTTC. This sequence encodes CASSLALAGGKYEQYF. Filled out from reference TRBV7-2 and TRBJ2-7, the complete variable domain reads GAGVSQSPSNKVTEKGKDVELRCDPISGHTALYWYRQSLGQGLEFLIYFQGNSAPDKSGLPSDRFSAERTGGSVSTLTIQRTQQEDSAVYLCASSLALAGGKYEQYFGPGTRLTVT.

V gene TRBV7-9 combines with J gene TRBJ2-5, with D possibly matching TRBD2 (5 bases). Deletions cut 5 bases from V and 4 bases from J, with 20 bases between. Germline values: CDR1 SEHNR, CDR2 FQNEAQ (reference sequence). CDR3 length: 16 amino acids. The CDR3 coding sequence is TGTGCCAGCAGCCGATTAGGAGGCGAGGACCCAGAGACCCAGTACTTC. Translating gives CASSRLGGEDPETQYF.

CDR3 coding DNA: TGTGCCAGCAGCTTAGGTTGGCTAGATTCCTACAATGAGCAGTTCTTC. It is translated as CASSLGWLDSYNEQFF. The chain recombines TRBV7-2 with TRBJ2-1; D is uncertain. Trimming pared 1 base from V and 1 base from J, leaving 11 bases between. The CDR3 extends over 16 amino acids. Germline assignment: CDR1 SGHTA and CDR2 FQGNSA.

This chain links TRBV15 with TRBJ2-7, with D maybe TRBD1 (5 bases). CDR1 LNHNV and CDR2 YYDKDF come from the germline V gene (reference sequence). This CDR3 spans 15 amino acids. Between the trimmed V and J ends, which lost 0 bases and 0 bases, there was a span of 9 bases. The CDR3 region is CATSRDRGHSYEQYF. The CDR3 DNA reads as TGTGCCACCAGCAGAGATCGCGGACACTCCTACGAGCAGTACTTC.

The genes are TRBV15 and TRBJ1-6; the D gene is possibly TRBD1 (5 bases). The germline CDR1 and CDR2 sequences are LNHNV and YYDKDF (reference sequence). The V end lost 5 bases, the J end lost 7 bases, and 12 bases lay between the germline ends. The length of the CDR3 is 14 residues. The CDR3, as DNA: TGTGCCACCAGCTCTACAGGAGGGAATTCACCCCTCCACTTT. It translates to CATSSTGGNSPLHF.

V is TRBV7-9 and J is TRBJ1-5; TRBD1 aligns across 9 bases. V lost 5 bases, J lost 6 bases, and 5 bases stayed unmatched. CDR3 length: 14 amino acids. Germline assignment: CDR1 SEHNR and CDR2 FQNEAQ (reference sequence). The CDR3 nucleotides read TGTGCCAGCAGCCCCGGGACAGGGCGTCAGCCCCAGCATTTT. Amino acids: CASSPGTGRQPQHF.

The chain has TRBV7-2 and TRBJ2-5, with D possibly TRBD2 on 5 matching bases. CDR1 and CDR2 from the germline V gene are SGHTA and FQGNSA. V was trimmed by 5 bases and J by 0 bases, leaving 10 bases between them. The CDR3 consists of 14 residues. The CDR3 bases are TGTGCCAGCAGCCACAAGCGGTACCAAGAGACCCAGTACTTC. It codes for CASSHKRYQETQYF.

The chain employs TRBV18 and TRBJ2-3, with 7 positions matching TRBD1. The V segment lost 6 bases and the J segment 3 bases; nucleotides outside the gene matches: 12. CDR3 length: 16 amino acids. CDR1 KGHSH and CDR2 LQKENI come from the germline V gene. CDR3 protein: CASSTPRQGLTDTQYF. As DNA, the CDR3 is TGTGCCAGCTCTACACCTAGACAGGGTTTAACAGATACGCAGTATTTT.

The V call is TRBV6-6, the J call TRBJ2-1; 10 bases map to TRBD2. Germline V gives CDR1 MNHNY, CDR2 SVGAGI (reference sequence). This CDR3 is 16 amino acids long. Losses at the gene ends were 2 bases for V and 5 bases for J; bases not matched to a gene: 6. CDR3 DNA: TGTGCCAGCAGTTACGGGCTAGCGGGGGTGAACAATGAGCAGTTCTTC. This codes for CASSYGLAGVNNEQFF.

The rearrangement links TRBV25-1 to TRBJ2-3; 9 bases line up with TRBD1. CDR3 length: 16 residues. V trimming: 5 bases; J trimming: 5 bases; junction bases outside the gene matches: 11. CDR1 is MGHDK, CDR2 SYGVNS, per germline. The CDR3 bases are TGTGCCAGCAGTAAAGGGACAGGGATACCTGGAGATACGCAGTATTTT. It translates to CASSKGTGIPGDTQYF.

This sequence joins TRBV6-5 and TRBJ2-3; the match to TRBD2 covers 10 bases. V was pared by 6 bases and J by 4 bases, with 4 bases of the junction left unmatched. The CDR3 runs to 14 residues. CDR1 is MNHEY and CDR2 is SVGAGI in the germline V gene. CDR3 loop: CASRISGGPDTQYF. CDR3 nucleotides: TGTGCCAGCAGGATTAGCGGGGGGCCAGATACGCAGTATTTT.

This sequence joins TRBV5-4 and TRBJ1-2; no reliable D call. The CDR3 has 14 amino acids. Germline V lookup: CDR1 SGHNT, CDR2 YYREEE (reference sequence). V shed 6 bases and J shed 0 bases, with 12 bases lying between them. DNA of the CDR3: TGTGCCAGCACCCCGACGGGAGCTAACTATGGCTACACCTTC. This translates into CASTPTGANYGYTF.

In its sample, this clone was seen a few times. The rearrangement links TRBV4-3 to TRBJ2-7; D call uncertain. CDR3 size: 14 residues. CDR1 LGHNA and CDR2 YSLEER come from the germline V gene. V was clipped by 0 bases and J by 3 bases, with 9 bases between them. The CDR3 spells CASSQDNSNYEQYF. CDR3 coding DNA: TGCGCCAGCAGCCAAGATAACAGTAACTACGAGCAGTACTTC.

The chain carries TRBV27 and TRBJ2-2; 8 bases map to TRBD2. Germline CDR1 MNHEY, CDR2 SMNVEV (reference sequence). The CDR3 extends over 17 amino acids. The J segment lost 0 bases and the V segment lost 6 bases, leaving 9 bases of the junction unmatched. The chain's CDR3 is CASSPPTSGPNTGELFF. In nucleotides, the CDR3 is TGTGCCAGCAGCCCACCTACTAGCGGCCCGAACACCGGGGAGCTGTTTTTT.

The chain uses TRBV6-1 and TRBJ2-7; 7 nucleotides agree with TRBD2. Germline CDR1 and CDR2: MNHNS and SASEGT. The CDR3 runs 13 residues. The J segment lost 4 bases and the V segment lost 4 bases, leaving 4 bases of the junction unmatched. Written as DNA, the CDR3 is TGTGCCAGCAGTGCCTTCGGGGGGTACGAGCAGTACTTC. This sequence encodes CASSAFGGYEQYF.

The rearrangement uses TRBV4-3 and TRBJ2-7, with unresolved D. V dropped 1 base and J dropped 9 bases, with 22 bases sitting between them. Germline V gene lookup returns CDR1 LGHNA and CDR2 YSLEER. The CDR3 extends over 16 amino acids. The DNA of the CDR3 is TGCGCCAGCAGCCAAGCGTATAGTGACAACAGCTATGGGCAGTACTTC. Translated: CASSQAYSDNSYGQYF.

The chain couples TRBV6-1 to TRBJ1-5; D unresolved. Germline V CDR1 and CDR2: MNHNS, SASEGT. The V end lost 1 base, the J end lost 4 bases, and 8 bases lay between the germline ends. This CDR3 is built from 14 residues. The chain's CDR3 is CASSEGLANQPQHF. The CDR3, as DNA: TGTGCCAGCAGTGAAGGGCTAGCTAATCAGCCCCAGCATTTT.

The CDR3 coding sequence is TGTGCCAGCAGCCCTCGTGGACAGGGAGACTACGAGCAGTACTTC. Its translation: CASSPRGQGDYEQYF. The V gene is TRBV5-5, the J gene TRBJ2-7; 8 bases match TRBD1. Germline assignment: CDR1 SGHKS and CDR2 YYEKEE (reference sequence). The CDR3 runs to 15 residues. After removal of 4 bases from V and 3 bases from J, the junction contained 9 bases not matched to a gene.

The J gene is TRBJ2-5, the V gene TRBV11-3, with 14 bases lining up with TRBD2. The length of the CDR3 is 16 residues. V lost 7 bases to trimming and J lost 4 bases; unmatched junction nucleotides: 8. Germline V gene lookup returns CDR1 SGHNT and CDR2 YENEEA. In DNA form, the CDR3 reads TGTGCCAGCAAATCCTCCGGGACTAGCGGGGGAGAGACCCAGTACTTC. It translates to CASKSSGTSGGETQYF.

This sequence joins TRBV29-1 and TRBJ1-1; TRBD1 agrees at 12 bases. The CDR3 is 12 residues long. V lost 7 bases, J lost 4 bases, and 1 base stayed unmatched. Per germline, CDR1 SQVTM and CDR2 ANQGSEA. The CDR3 sequence: CSGDRGLTEAFF. DNA for the CDR3: TGCAGCGGGGACAGGGGGCTCACTGAAGCTTTCTTT.

J is TRBJ2-5 and V is TRBV5-6; 12 bases fit TRBD2. Trimming at V came to 0 bases and at J to 6 bases, leaving 12 bases not matched to a gene. CDR3 length: 18 amino acids. Germline loops: CDR1 SGHDT, CDR2 YYEEEE. The CDR3 here is CASSLVSSGRAWVKTQYF. As DNA, the CDR3 is TGTGCCAGCAGCTTGGTGTCTAGCGGGAGGGCCTGGGTTAAGACCCAGTACTTC.

The rearrangement uses TRBV5-6 and TRBJ2-7; TRBD1 is a possible D gene (5 bases). This CDR3 contains 15 residues. The V gene's germline CDR1 is SGHDT and CDR2 YYEEEE. V lost 0 bases and J 2 bases, leaving 12 bases between the germline ends. CDR3 residues: CASSLGQGNPYEQYF. CDR3 nucleotide sequence: TGTGCCAGCAGCTTGGGGCAGGGAAACCCCTACGAGCAGTACTTC.

J is TRBJ2-3 and V is TRBV11-2; 13 bases line up with TRBD2. Germline assignment: CDR1 SGHAT and CDR2 FQNNGV. The CDR3 runs to 18 residues. With V trimmed by 1 base and J by 3 bases, 7 bases remained unmatched. This CDR3 reads CASSLGLAGGLHTDTQYF. CDR3 nucleotides: TGTGCCAGCAGCTTAGGACTAGCGGGGGGCCTTCATACAGATACGCAGTATTTT.

The table lists this clone with a few counts. The V call is TRBV4-1, the J call TRBJ2-7; D is ambiguous. Trimming shortened V by 1 base and J by 1 base, and 8 bases separated the two germline ends. This CDR3 region has 14 residues. Germline CDR1 and CDR2: MGHRA and YSYEKL. CDR3 protein: CASSQGLGSYEQYF. The CDR3 DNA is TGCGCCAGCAGCCAAGGACTTGGTTCCTACGAGCAGTACTTC.

The table lists this clone with a few counts. The chain recombines TRBV5-5 with TRBJ2-3, with D uncertain. From germline, CDR1 is SGHKS and CDR2 YYEKEE (reference sequence). The V end was cut by 3 bases, the J end by 0 bases, with 8 bases between. The CDR3 consists of 14 residues. The CDR3 bases are TGTGCCAGCAGCTGGGCGTCTAGCACAGATACGCAGTATTTT. The encoded protein is CASSWASSTDTQYF.

The chain couples TRBV30 to TRBJ1-4; TRBD1 might be the D (5 bases). CDR3 length: 14 amino acids. Per the germline V gene, CDR1 is GTSNPN and CDR2 is SVGIG (reference sequence). V lost 2 bases and J 0 bases, leaving 7 bases between the germline ends. CDR3 residues: CAWSRQPTNEKLFF. The CDR3 region has the DNA TGTGCCTGGAGTCGACAGCCAACTAATGAAAAACTGTTTTTT.